Below, one T cell receptor beta chain is given with its context. The data derive from a study of spatial heterogeneity in lung cancer. The time point: blood at routine non-recurrence follow-up after resection. In each case, whole RNA from tumor, nontumor lung or frozen PBMC was sequenced unsorted. Between the trimmed V and J ends, which lost 1 base and 5 bases, there was a span of 6 bases. Looked up from germline, CDR1 is SGHTA and CDR2 is FQGNSA. The CDR3 runs 12 residues. MiXCR was run by TCRdb on the 5' RACE reads, yielding one entry per CDR3 protein. Of around 110,000 distinct CDR3 sequences in the sample, 12% were seen once.

Sequencing was performed on PBMCs, taken at follow-up. The V gene is TRBV7-2, the J gene TRBJ2-7, with no clear D. This receptor was taken from a male donor with early-stage non-small cell lung cancer. The chain's CDR3 is CASSLVANEQYF. CDR3 coding DNA: TGTGCCAGCAGCTTAGTCGCTAACGAGCAGTACTTC.